This T cell receptor beta chain was identified in a study of T cell repertoires in cytomegalovirus infection. On the study more broadly: Indications of both CMV infection and matching HLA type were provided by public TCR beta signatures.

Study-level results: CMV-specific HLA-C-restricted TCR beta clonotypes dominated the ex vivo response. People with CMV and the relevant HLA were identified by cumulative public TCR beta family frequency.

Germline V gene lookup returns CDR1 SGHTA and CDR2 FQGNSA. V lost 8 bases to trimming and J lost 4 bases; unmatched junction nucleotides: 8. The CDR3 has 14 residues. The table lists this clonotype with a few counts. What it binds is unknown. TCRdb recomputed calls from the reads with MiXCR, one row per CDR3 protein. The repertoire holds 450,000 to 550,000 distinct CDR3 sequences, with roughly 46% as singletons. The gene calls are TRBV7-2 and TRBJ2-3; 8 bases line up with TRBD1. The input for sequencing was cultured PBMCs, taken from culture after CMV antigen stimulation. The receptor was derived from a human donor in good health (CMV status not recorded). Some clones in this sample may be carry-over from other donors' samples. The CDR3: CASLWAGGPDTQYF. CDR3 nucleotides: TGTGCCAGCCTCTGGGCAGGGGGCCCAGATACGCAGTATTTT.